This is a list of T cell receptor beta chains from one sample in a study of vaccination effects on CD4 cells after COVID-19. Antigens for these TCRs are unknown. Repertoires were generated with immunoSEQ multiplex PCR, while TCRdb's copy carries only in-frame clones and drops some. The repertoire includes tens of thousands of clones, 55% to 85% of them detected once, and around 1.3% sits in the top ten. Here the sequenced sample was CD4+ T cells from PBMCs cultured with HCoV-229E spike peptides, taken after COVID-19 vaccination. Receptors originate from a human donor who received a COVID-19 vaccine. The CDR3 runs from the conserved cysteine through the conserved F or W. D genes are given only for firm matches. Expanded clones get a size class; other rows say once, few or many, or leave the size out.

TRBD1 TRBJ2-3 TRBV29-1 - TGCAGCGCCAACGCCAGGGACAGGGAGTGGGCAGATACGCAGTATTTT CSANARDREWADTQYF
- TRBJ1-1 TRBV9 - TGTGCCAGCAGCGTAGATATGAACACTGAAGCTTTCTTT CASSVDMNTEAFF
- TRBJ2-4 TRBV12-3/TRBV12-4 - TGTGCCAGCAGTTTCTCGGACAGAAACATTCAGTACTTC CASSFSDRNIQYF
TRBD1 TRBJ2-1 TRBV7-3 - TGTGCCAGCAGCCTTCGGACAGGGGGCGTTAATGAGCAGTTCTTC CASSLRTGGVNEQFF
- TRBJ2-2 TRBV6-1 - TGTGCCAGCAGTGATCGGGGGAACACCGGGGAGCTGTTTTTT CASSDRGNTGELFF
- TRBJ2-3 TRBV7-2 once TGTGCCAGCAGCTTGCGGACAGTTAGGCCCCTCACAGATACGCAGTATTTT CASSLRTVRPLTDTQYF
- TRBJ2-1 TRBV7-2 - TGTGCCAGCAGCTTAACAGGGAATGAGCAGTTCTTC CASSLTGNEQFF
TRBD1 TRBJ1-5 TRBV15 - TGTGCCACCAGCAGGGGCGGACAGGGGGCGGGAAATCAGCCCCAGCATTTT CATSRGGQGAGNQPQHF
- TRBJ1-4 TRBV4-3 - TGCGCCAGCAGCCAAGATATTGGGACCGGGGGGGAAAAACTGTTTTTT CASSQDIGTGGEKLFF
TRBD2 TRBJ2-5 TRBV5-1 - TGCGCCAGCAGCTTAGAAGCGGGGGCGCCGGAGGCGGAGACCCAGTACTTC CASSLEAGAPEAETQYF
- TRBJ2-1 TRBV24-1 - TGTGCCACCAGTGACTACAAAAGCTCCTACAATGAGCAGTTCTTC CATSDYKSSYNEQFF